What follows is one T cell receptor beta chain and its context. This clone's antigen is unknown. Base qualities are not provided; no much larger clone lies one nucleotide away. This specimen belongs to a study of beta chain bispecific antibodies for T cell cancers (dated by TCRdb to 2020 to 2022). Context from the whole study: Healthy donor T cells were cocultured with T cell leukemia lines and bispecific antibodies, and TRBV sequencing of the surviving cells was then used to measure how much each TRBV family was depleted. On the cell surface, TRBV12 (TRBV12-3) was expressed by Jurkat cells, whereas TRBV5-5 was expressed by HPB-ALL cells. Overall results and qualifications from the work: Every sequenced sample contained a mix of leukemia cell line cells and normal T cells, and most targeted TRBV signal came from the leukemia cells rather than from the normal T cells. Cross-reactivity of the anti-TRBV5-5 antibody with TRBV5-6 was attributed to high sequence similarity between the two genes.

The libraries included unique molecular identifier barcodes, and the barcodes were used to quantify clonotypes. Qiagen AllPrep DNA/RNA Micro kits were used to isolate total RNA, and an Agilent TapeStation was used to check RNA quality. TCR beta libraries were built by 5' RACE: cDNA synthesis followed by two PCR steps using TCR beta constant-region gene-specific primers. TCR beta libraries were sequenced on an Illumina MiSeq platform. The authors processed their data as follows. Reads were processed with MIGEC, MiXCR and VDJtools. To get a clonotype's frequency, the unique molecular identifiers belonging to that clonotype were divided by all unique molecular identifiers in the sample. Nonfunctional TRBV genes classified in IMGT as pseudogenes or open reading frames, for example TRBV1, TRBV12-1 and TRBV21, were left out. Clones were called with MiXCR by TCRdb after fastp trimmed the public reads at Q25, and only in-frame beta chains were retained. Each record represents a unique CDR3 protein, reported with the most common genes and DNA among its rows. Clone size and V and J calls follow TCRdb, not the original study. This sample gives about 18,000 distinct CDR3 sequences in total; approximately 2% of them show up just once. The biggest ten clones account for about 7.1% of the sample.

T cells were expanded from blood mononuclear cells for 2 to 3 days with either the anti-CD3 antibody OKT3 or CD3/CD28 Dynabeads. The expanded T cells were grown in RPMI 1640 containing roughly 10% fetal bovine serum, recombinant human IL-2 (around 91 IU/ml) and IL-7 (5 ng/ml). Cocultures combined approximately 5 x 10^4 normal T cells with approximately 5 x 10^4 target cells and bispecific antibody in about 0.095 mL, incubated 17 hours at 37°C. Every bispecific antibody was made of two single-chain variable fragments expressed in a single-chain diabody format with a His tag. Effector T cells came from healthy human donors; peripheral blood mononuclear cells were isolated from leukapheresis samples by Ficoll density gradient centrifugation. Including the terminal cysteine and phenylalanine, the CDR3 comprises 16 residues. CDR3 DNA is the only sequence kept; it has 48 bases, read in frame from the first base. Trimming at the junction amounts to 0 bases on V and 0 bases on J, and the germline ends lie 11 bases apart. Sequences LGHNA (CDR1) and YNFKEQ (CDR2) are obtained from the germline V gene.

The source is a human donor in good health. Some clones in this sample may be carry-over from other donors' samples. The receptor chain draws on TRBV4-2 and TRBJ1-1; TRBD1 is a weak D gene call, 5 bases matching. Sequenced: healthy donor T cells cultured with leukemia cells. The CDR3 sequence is CASSQEGEGVNTEAFF. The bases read TGTGCCAGCAGCCAAGAAGGCGAAGGGGTGAACACTGAAGCTTTCTTT.